This T cell receptor beta chain was captured in a study of blood T cell repertoires in COVID-19. The CDR3 loop spans 12 amino acids. V shed 3 bases and J shed 5 bases, with 4 bases lying between them. TCRdb's table, derived via immunoSEQ multiplex PCR, lists solely in-frame clones and lacks some. The sample lists 250,000 or so clones; about 88% were seen once. The chain is built from TRBV12-3 or TRBV12-4 and TRBJ2-2; no reliable D call. The sample consisted of peripheral blood. The sequence was collected from a woman aged 40-49 years who had recovered from COVID-19. The chain's CDR3 is CASSFQTGELFF. The CDR3 nucleotides are TGTGCCAGCAGTTTTCAGACCGGGGAGCTGTTTTTT.